These T cell receptor beta chains were read from a single sample in a study of CD8 T cells in ankylosing spondylitis. TCRdb reanalysed the 5' RACE reads using MiXCR and keeps one entry per CDR3 protein. The repertoire includes 240,000 or so distinct CDR3 sequences, 7.5% to 9% of them detected once, and 6.8% sits in the top ten. What was sequenced was blood, either unsorted or a sorted T cell fraction (not recorded which). These receptors came from a male donor with ankylosing spondylitis or in good health (not recorded which). CDR3s include the opening cysteine and the closing phenylalanine or tryptophan. Fields, in order: clone size, J gene, V gene, D gene, CDR3 protein, CDR3 DNA. The D gene is left open where the match is weak. Expanded clones are given a class, and other clones once, few, many or no size at all.

>many|TRBJ2-5|TRBV24-1|TRBD2
CATSDSGLAGAVEETQYF
TGTGCCACCAGTGATTCCGGACTAGCGGGAGCGGTAGAAGAGACCCAGTACTTC
>few|TRBJ2-5|TRBV12-3/TRBV12-4|-
CASSLDFSGQTQYF
TGTGCCAGCAGTTTGGACTTCAGTGGGCAGACCCAGTACTTC
>-|TRBJ2-6|TRBV20-1|TRBD1
CSARGTGGPSGANVLTF
TGCAGTGCTAGAGGTACAGGGGGCCCATCTGGGGCCAACGTCCTGACTTTC
>many|TRBJ2-2|TRBV24-1|-
CATSDAGFEGGQTGELFF
TGTGCCACCAGTGATGCCGGATTCGAGGGGGGTCAAACCGGGGAGCTGTTTTTT
>-|TRBJ2-7|TRBV6-1|-
CASDGSSSYEQYF
TGTGCCAGTGATGGCTCAAGCTCCTACGAGCAGTACTTC
>few|TRBJ2-5|TRBV18|-
CASSPGVETQYF
TGTGCCAGCTCACCCGGGGTGGAGACCCAGTACTTC
>few|TRBJ1-2|TRBV29-1|-
CSVGGTNYGYTF
TGCAGCGTGGGAGGGACTAACTATGGCTACACCTTC
>few|TRBJ2-1|TRBV19|-
CASSIGDNEQFF
TGTGCCAGTAGTATAGGTGACAATGAGCAGTTCTTC
>many|TRBJ1-6|TRBV6-1|-
CATRPGGQGSPLHF
TGTGCCACCCGTCCGGGCGGGCAAGGTTCACCCCTCCACTTT
>many|TRBJ2-1|TRBV3-1|TRBD2
CASSQDWLAGVENEQFF
TGTGCCAGCAGCCAAGATTGGCTAGCGGGAGTGGAAAATGAGCAGTTCTTC
>many|TRBJ1-6|TRBV10-3|-
CAISTGLRAPLHF
TGTGCCATCTCTACAGGGTTGAGAGCACCCCTCCACTTT
>many|TRBJ2-7|TRBV5-8|TRBD1
CASSWTGYYEQYF
TGTGCCAGCAGCTGGACAGGTTACTACGAGCAGTACTTC
>many|TRBJ1-2|TRBV6-4|-
CASSPSGKLGVNYGYTF
TGTGCCAGCAGTCCCTCTGGGAAATTGGGGGTTAACTATGGCTACACCTTC
>few|TRBJ2-1|TRBV20-1|TRBD2
CSARGQAPRGLAGGQGNEQFF
TGCAGTGCTAGAGGCCAGGCTCCTCGAGGACTAGCGGGAGGGCAGGGGAATGAGCAGTTCTTC
>-|TRBJ1-6|TRBV11-2|TRBD1
CASSLEGTGFSPLHF
TGTGCCAGCAGCTTAGAAGGGACAGGGTTTTCACCCCTCCACTTT
>many|TRBJ1-1|TRBV9|-
CASSALGHTDAEAFF
TGTGCCAGCAGCGCCCTGGGACATACCGACGCTGAAGCTTTCTTT
>many|TRBJ2-1|TRBV2|TRBD2
CASRKLAGGYNEQFF
TGTGCCAGCAGGAAACTAGCGGGGGGGTACAATGAGCAGTTCTTC
>many|TRBJ1-3|TRBV7-2|TRBD1
CASSLENRGGNTIYF
TGTGCCAGCAGCTTAGAGAACAGGGGCGGAAACACCATATATTTT
>-|TRBJ2-7|TRBV5-6|-
CASSLGRDNSYEQYF
TGTGCCAGCAGCTTGGGACGGGACAATTCCTACGAGCAGTACTTC
>many|TRBJ2-7|TRBV9|TRBD1
CASSVEGAAYYEQYF
TGTGCCAGCAGCGTAGAGGGGGCAGCTTACTACGAGCAGTACTTC
>many|TRBJ2-1|TRBV25-1|-
CASSESAPGNEQFF
TGTGCCAGCAGTGAATCCGCTCCAGGGAATGAGCAGTTCTTC
>many|TRBJ2-7|TRBV20-1|-
CSARSPGWDYEQYF
TGCAGTGCTAGATCCCCGGGATGGGACTACGAGCAGTACTTC
>few|TRBJ2-7|TRBV6-1|TRBD1
CASSDRTGVDEQYF
TGTGCCAGCAGTGACCGGACAGGGGTAGACGAGCAGTACTTC
>many|TRBJ1-5|TRBV29-1|-
CSVGPHPNQPQHF
TGCAGCGTTGGGCCCCACCCAAATCAGCCCCAGCATTTT
>many|TRBJ1-2|TRBV6-5|-
CASSYRAANYGYTF
TGTGCCAGCAGTTACCGCGCAGCTAACTATGGCTACACCTTC
>many|TRBJ1-2|TRBV20-1|-
CSAPLRAPPNYGYTF
TGCAGTGCTCCCCTGAGGGCCCCACCTAACTATGGCTACACCTTC
>many|TRBJ2-7|TRBV7-2|TRBD1
CASSLGDRASYEQYF
TGTGCCAGCAGCTTAGGCGACAGGGCCTCCTACGAGCAGTACTTC
>many|TRBJ2-3|TRBV7-9|-
CASILSPLEPTDTQYF
TGTGCCAGCATCCTTAGCCCTCTAGAACCCACAGATACGCAGTATTTT
>many|TRBJ2-1|TRBV30|TRBD2
CAWSVRAGGYNEQFF
TGTGCCTGGAGTGTGCGAGCGGGAGGCTACAATGAGCAGTTCTTC
>many|TRBJ2-3|TRBV5-1|TRBD2
CASSLTAGDHTDTQYF
TGCGCCAGCAGCTTGACGGCGGGAGATCACACAGATACGCAGTATTTT
>-|TRBJ1-1|TRBV13|-
CASSLRFLLGTEAFF
TGTGCCAGCAGCTTACGTTTCCTACTGGGCACTGAAGCTTTCTTT
>many|TRBJ2-2|TRBV9|-
CASSVGGDTGELFF
TGTGCCAGCAGCGTAGGAGGAGACACCGGGGAGCTGTTTTTT
>few|TRBJ2-3|TRBV4-1|-
CASSQDRREVDTQYF
TGCGCCAGCAGCCAAGATAGGAGAGAGGTGGATACGCAGTATTTT
>-|TRBJ2-2|TRBV29-1|-
CSVAVRRNTGELFF
TGCAGCGTTGCAGTCAGGAGGAACACCGGGGAGCTGTTTTTT
>-|TRBJ2-4|TRBV12-3/TRBV12-4|-
CASSSRMAKNIQYF
TGTGCCAGCAGTTCGAGGATGGCCAAAAACATTCAGTACTTC
>-|TRBJ2-6|TRBV6-5|-
CASSYMSAGANVLTF
TGTGCCAGCAGTTACATGTCAGCTGGGGCCAACGTCCTGACTTTC
>-|TRBJ1-2|TRBV7-6|-
CASSPGEKYGYTF
TGTGCCAGCAGCCCAGGGGAGAAATATGGCTACACCTTC
>-|TRBJ1-3|TRBV20-1|TRBD1
CSARRQGARGNTIYF
TGCAGTGCTAGGAGACAGGGGGCGAGGGGAAACACCATATATTTT
>many|TRBJ1-4|TRBV5-1|-
CASSLDWGEKLFF
TGCGCCAGCAGCTTGGACTGGGGGGAAAAACTGTTTTTT
>many|TRBJ2-7|TRBV27|TRBD1
CASSSPRDRGIYEQYF
TGTGCCAGCAGCTCACCCAGGGACAGGGGTATCTACGAGCAGTACTTC
>few|TRBJ2-1|TRBV30|-
CAWSVPTGEQFF
TGTGCCTGGAGTGTACCCACGGGTGAGCAGTTCTTC
>many|TRBJ2-3|TRBV7-9|TRBD2
CATLAGSTDTQYF
TGTGCCACCTTAGCGGGAAGCACAGATACGCAGTATTTT
>few|TRBJ2-2|TRBV5-4|-
CASSLDWGTGELFF
TGTGCCAGCAGCTTGGATTGGGGCACCGGGGAGCTGTTTTTT
>few|TRBJ2-7|TRBV29-1|TRBD2
CSVGETSGGFYEQYF
TGCAGCGTCGGCGAGACTAGCGGGGGCTTCTACGAGCAGTACTTC
>many|TRBJ2-3|TRBV7-3|TRBD1
CASSVDRGRDTQYF
TGTGCCAGCAGCGTTGACAGGGGGCGAGATACGCAGTATTTT
>many|TRBJ2-7|TRBV12-3/TRBV12-4|-
CASSFGELRNEQYF
TGTGCCAGCAGTTTCGGGGAATTGAGGAACGAGCAGTACTTC
>many|TRBJ1-5|TRBV12-3/TRBV12-4|-
CASSLAQSNQPQHF
TGTGCCAGCAGTTTGGCCCAAAGCAATCAGCCCCAGCATTTT
>many|TRBJ2-1|TRBV23-1|-
CASSQSPGSMEQFF
TGCGCCAGCAGTCAATCTCCAGGGAGCATGGAGCAGTTCTTC
>many|TRBJ2-3|TRBV9|-
CASSPFGTDTQYF
TGTGCCAGCAGCCCCTTTGGGACGGATACGCAGTATTTT
>many|TRBJ2-2|TRBV6-2/TRBV6-3|-
CASGSGLSTGELFF
TGTGCCAGCGGGTCGGGACTTTCCACCGGGGAGCTGTTTTTT
>many|TRBJ1-5|TRBV11-2|-
CASSLGARGSQHF
TGTGCCAGCAGCTTAGGGGCCCGGGGGTCCCAGCATTTT
>many|TRBJ1-2|TRBV20-1|-
CSARIDTYGYTF
TGCAGTGCTAGAATCGACACCTATGGCTACACCTTC